The 30 T cell receptor beta chains in this list originate from one sample, sequenced in a study of control samples from healthy donors and cancer patients. TCRdb keeps only in-frame clones here, not all; method: immunoSEQ multiplex PCR. Of roughly 38,000 clones listed, around four fifths were seen once; the top ten hold approximately 48%. The sequencing input was blood. The receptors were gathered from a man in his fifties or sixties in good health.

The chain uses TRBV19 and TRBJ2-7; weak D call: TRBD1 (5 bases). Trimming pared 3 bases from V and 3 bases from J, leaving 9 bases between. Per the germline V gene, CDR1 is LNHDA and CDR2 is SQIVND (reference sequence). This CDR3 spans 13 amino acids. The CDR3: CASSIQGRYEQYF. The CDR3 DNA is TGTGCCAGTAGTATTCAGGGTCGCTACGAGCAGTACTTC.

The chain carries TRBV4-3 and TRBJ2-7, with D unclear. This CDR3 spans 13 amino acids. The V and J ends lost 4 bases and 4 bases respectively, with 11 bases between them. Germline V gene lookup returns CDR1 LGHNA and CDR2 YSLEER. The CDR3 DNA is TGCGCCAGCAGCCCTCGTATAGGTTACGAGCAGTACTTC. This encodes CASSPRIGYEQYF.

The rearrangement uses TRBV2 and TRBJ2-7; 13 bases line up with TRBD2. This CDR3 has 15 residues. Germline trimming cut 5 bases from V and 5 bases from J; bases unmatched to any gene: 6. From germline, CDR1 is SNHLY and CDR2 FYNNEI. The CDR3 sequence: CASSTGLAGANEQYF. For the CDR3, the DNA is TGTGCCAGCAGTACAGGACTAGCGGGAGCAAACGAGCAGTACTTC.

The chain recombines TRBV9 with TRBJ2-2, with 10 nucleotides matching TRBD2. This CDR3 comprises 17 residues. V was clipped by 4 bases and J by 5 bases; unmatched bases: 11. Germline V gene lookup returns CDR1 SGDLS and CDR2 YYNGEE. The CDR3 reads CASSTTSGPASTGELFF. The DNA for the CDR3 is TGTGCCAGCAGCACGACTAGCGGGCCAGCGAGTACCGGGGAGCTGTTTTTT. Filled out from reference TRBV9 and TRBJ2-2, the complete variable domain reads DSGVTQTPKHLITATGQRVTLRCSPRSGDLSVYWYQQSLDQGLQFLIQYYNGEERAKGNILERFSAQQFPDLHSELNLSSLELGDSALYFCASSTTSGPASTGELFFGEGSRLTVL.

This chain joins TRBV29-1 and TRBJ1-1; 8 bases map to TRBD1. CDR1 is SQVTM, CDR2 ANQGSEA, per germline. This CDR3 has 14 residues. The ends lost 7 bases at V and 2 bases at J; junction bases unmatched: 9. CDR3: CSGSAGTGNTEAFF. CDR3 nucleotide sequence: TGCAGCGGTTCCGCAGGGACAGGAAACACTGAAGCTTTCTTT. The variable domain in full, with the rest retrieved from reference TRBV29-1 and TRBJ1-1, is SAVISQKPSRDICQRGTSLTIQCQVDSQVTMMFWYRQQPGQSLTLIATANQGSEATYESGFVIDKFPISRPNLTFSTLTVSNMSPEDSSIYLCSGSAGTGNTEAFFGQGTRLTVV.

For the CDR3, the DNA is TGCGCCAGCAGTTTGCAAGGCAATCAGCCCCAGCATTTT. Protein sequence: CASSLQGNQPQHF. This chain connects TRBV5-1 to TRBJ1-5; no clear D gene. V lost 5 bases to trimming and J lost 2 bases, with 8 bases between them. Per the germline V gene, CDR1 is SGHRS and CDR2 is YFSETQ. CDR3 length: 13 residues.

This clone was counted only a few times. The V gene is TRBV19, the J gene TRBJ1-2; D gene ambiguous. The CDR3 spans 13 residues. The germline V gene encodes CDR1 LNHDA and CDR2 SQIVND (reference sequence). The V end was cut by 7 bases, the J end by 1 base, with 10 bases between. The CDR3 spells CASTTQVNYGYTF. The CDR3 nucleotides read TGTGCCAGTACCACCCAGGTTAACTATGGCTACACCTTC.

This sequence joins TRBV3-1 (or the pseudogene TRBV3-2) and TRBJ1-5; D gene unclear. The V gene lost 3 bases and the J gene lost 7 bases, with 13 bases spanning the gap. This CDR3 region has 14 residues. Germline-derived CDR1 and CDR2 are LGHDT and YNNKEL (reference sequence). Here the CDR3 reads CASSHIWAWQPQHF. The DNA of the CDR3 is TGTGCCAGCAGCCATATCTGGGCTTGGCAGCCCCAGCATTTT.

A remark on this clone: One end of the junction is discordant with germline, which a read error may explain. The rearrangement joins TRBV5-1 to TRBJ2-1, with 9 bases that match TRBD2. Germline CDR1 and CDR2: SGHRS and YFSETQ. The CDR3 has 15 amino acids. CDR3 sequence (DNA): TGCGCCAGCAGCTTGGGGGGACTAGCCTACCATGAGCAGTTCTTC. Encoded protein: CASSLGGLAYHEQFF.

The CDR3 DNA is TGTGCCAGCAAAAGGGGCCTTTACAATGAGCAGTTCTTC. Translating it yields CASKRGLYNEQFF. The chain carries TRBV6-5 and TRBJ2-1; weak D call: TRBD1 (5 bases). Germline lookup yields CDR1 MNHEY and CDR2 SVGAGI. The CDR3 runs 13 residues. With 7 bases removed from V and 4 bases from J, the gap between germline ends came to 11 bases.

The CDR3 DNA reads as TGTGCCAGCAGTCCCCATCCCCGGGACTTAGTAGCGGGTGAGCAGTTCTTC. Its translation: CASSPHPRDLVAGEQFF. The rearrangement links TRBV6-6 to TRBJ2-1, with 7 bases fitting TRBD2. CDR3 length equals 17 residues. Germline CDR1 MNHNY, CDR2 SVGAGI (reference sequence). The V gene end was trimmed by 5 bases and the J gene end by 9 bases; junction bases not matched to a gene: 19.

This rearrangement joins TRBV2 to TRBJ1-3; TRBD1 agrees at 9 bases. From germline, CDR1 is SNHLY and CDR2 FYNNEI. The length of the CDR3 is 14 residues. The V and J ends lost 4 bases and 2 bases, in that order; junction bases with no gene match: 0. The CDR3 region is CASSGQGAGNTIYF. CDR3 DNA: TGTGCCAGCAGTGGACAGGGGGCTGGAAACACCATATATTTT.

This chain joins TRBV7-9 and TRBJ2-3; 7 bases map to TRBD2. CDR3 size: 15 residues. CDR1 SEHNR and CDR2 FQNEAQ come from the germline V gene (reference sequence). Trimming took 4 bases from V and 2 from J; bases not matched to a gene: 6. The CDR3 nucleotides are TGTGCCAGCAGCTCCACTAGCGATTACACAGATACGCAGTATTTT. This codes for CASSSTSDYTDTQYF.

This clone was recorded a few times. The chain combines TRBV9 with TRBJ1-3, with D unclear. The CDR3 loop spans 17 amino acids. Germline values: CDR1 SGDLS, CDR2 YYNGEE. The V gene lost 1 base and the J gene lost 4 bases, with 18 bases spanning the gap. The CDR3 region is CASSVTERSASGNTIYF. CDR3 nucleotide sequence: TGTGCCAGCAGCGTAACTGAGAGGTCAGCCTCCGGAAACACCATATATTTT.

V is TRBV29-1 and J is TRBJ1-2; 7 bases are a match to TRBD1. The germline V gene has CDR1 SQVTM and CDR2 ANQGSEA. With 4 bases clipped from V and 4 bases from J, the junction kept 6 bases outside the gene matches. This CDR3 is 13 amino acids long. Written as DNA, the CDR3 is TGCAGCGTTGGACGAGGGGGCGGCTATGGCTACACCTTC. Amino acid sequence: CSVGRGGGYGYTF. The complete variable domain, with remaining parts taken from reference TRBV29-1 and TRBJ1-2, reads SAVISQKPSRDICQRGTSLTIQCQVDSQVTMMFWYRQQPGQSLTLIATANQGSEATYESGFVIDKFPISRPNLTFSTLTVSNMSPEDSSIYLCSVGRGGGYGYTFGSGTRLTVV.

This clone was observed a few times. The chain recombines TRBV11-3 with TRBJ2-3; 11 nucleotides match TRBD2. The trim removed 5 bases at V and 1 base at J, leaving 5 bases unmatched. The CDR3 covers 16 residues. Per the germline V gene, CDR1 is SGHNT and CDR2 is YENEEA. This chain's CDR3 is CASSLQTSGGTDTQYF. The CDR3 region has the DNA TGTGCCAGCAGCCTCCAGACTAGCGGGGGCACAGATACGCAGTATTTT.

The rearrangement joins TRBV7-6 to TRBJ2-7; perhaps TRBD1 as D (6 bases). The germline gives CDR1 SGHVS, CDR2 FNYEAQ. The CDR3 length is 15 residues. Trimming removed 0 bases at V and 0 bases at J, with 9 bases between. The chain's CDR3 is CASSLAPGASYEQYF. For the CDR3, the DNA is TGTGCCAGCAGCTTAGCTCCAGGGGCCTCCTACGAGCAGTACTTC. The variable domain in full, completed from reference TRBV7-6 and TRBJ2-7, reads GAGVSQSPRYKVTKRGQDVALRCDPISGHVSLYWYRQALGQGPEFLTYFNYEAQQDKSGLPNDRFSAERPEGSISTLTIQRTEQRDSAMYRCASSLAPGASYEQYFGPGTRLTVT.

The chain recombines TRBV18 with TRBJ1-2, with D perhaps TRBD1 (6 bases). This CDR3 region has 14 residues. V lost 3 bases and J 8 bases, leaving 16 bases between the germline ends. The germline gives CDR1 KGHSH, CDR2 LQKENI. In DNA form, the CDR3 reads TGTGCCAGCTCACCCCGGGCAGGGGCTGAAGGCTACACCTTC. It yields the protein CASSPRAGAEGYTF.

This CDR3 is CASSFSETQYF. CDR3 nucleotides: TGTGCCAGCAGCTTTTCGGAGACCCAGTACTTC. The gene calls are TRBV7-2 and TRBJ2-5; D is undetermined. The CDR3 consists of 11 residues. V was clipped by 3 bases and J by 5 bases, with 4 bases between them. CDR1 is SGHTA, CDR2 FQGNSA, per germline.

The CDR3 DNA reads as TGCGCCAGCAGCCAGGGAGGGGACAGGGGGAGAGATGGCTACACCTTC. Translated: CASSQGGDRGRDGYTF. The chain is built from TRBV4-1 and TRBJ1-2; 11 bases match TRBD1. From germline, CDR1 is MGHRA and CDR2 YSYEKL. Trimming removed 3 bases from V and 6 bases from J; junction bases left unmatched: 9. CDR3 length equals 16 residues.

This clone was seen just once. The V and J genes are TRBV5-1 and TRBJ1-4, with D possibly TRBD1 on 6 matching bases. V shed 0 bases and J shed 4 bases, with 13 bases lying between them. From germline, CDR1 is SGHRS and CDR2 YFSETQ. This CDR3 comprises 16 residues. The CDR3 sequence: CASSLGPGTLNEKLFF. CDR3 in DNA: TGCGCCAGCAGCTTGGGGCCCGGGACACTTAATGAAAAACTGTTTTTT.

The chain combines TRBV18 with TRBJ1-2; 7 bases are shared with TRBD1. V was pared by 6 bases and J by 3 bases, with 4 bases of the junction left unmatched. The CDR3 sequence is 13 residues long. Germline CDR1 KGHSH, CDR2 LQKENI. In DNA form, the CDR3 reads TGTGCCAGCTCTTCGGACAGGTACTATGGCTACACCTTC. This gives the protein CASSSDRYYGYTF.

V and J are TRBV23-1 and TRBJ2-2; D ambiguous. TRBV23-1 is filed as an ORF, its function uncertain. V was clipped by 2 bases and J by 8 bases, with 9 bases between them. The CDR3 extends over 13 amino acids. The CDR3 DNA is TGCGCCAGCAGTCAAATGGGTTCGGGGGAGCTGTTTTTT. Its protein product is CASSQMGSGELFF.

V is TRBV19 and J is TRBJ2-1, with D tentatively TRBD1 (6 bases). Germline V gene data show CDR1 as LNHDA and CDR2 as SQIVND (reference sequence). The CDR3 loop spans 15 amino acids. V lost 7 bases to trimming and J lost 5 bases, with 18 bases between them. CDR3 nucleotide sequence: TGTGCCAGTAAGAACGGGAACAGGGCGAACAATGAGCAGTTCTTC. Translation gives CASKNGNRANNEQFF.

V gene TRBV5-8 combines with J gene TRBJ2-3, with 10 bases aligning to TRBD2. Germline loops: CDR1 SGHTS, CDR2 YDEGEE. Trimming removed 3 bases from V and 5 bases from J; junction bases left unmatched: 3. CDR3 length: 14 amino acids. Here the CDR3 reads CASSSSSGRDTQYF. CDR3 sequence (DNA): TGTGCCAGCAGCTCGTCTAGCGGGAGAGATACGCAGTATTTT.

The rearrangement uses TRBV5-1 and TRBJ2-7; tentatively, D is TRBD1 (6 bases). The germline V and J ends were trimmed by 4 bases and 6 bases, with 17 bases remaining between them. The CDR3 runs to 14 residues. CDR1 and CDR2 from the germline V gene are SGHRS and YFSETQ. The CDR3 here is CASSPGTSGGEQYF. DNA of the CDR3: TGCGCCAGCAGCCCCGGGACATCTGGAGGCGAGCAGTACTTC.

The chain uses TRBV3-1 (or the pseudogene TRBV3-2) and TRBJ2-7; no clear D. Germline lookup yields CDR1 LGHDT and CDR2 YNNKEL (reference sequence). V dropped 0 bases and J dropped 2 bases, with 11 bases sitting between them. This CDR3 has 15 amino acids. The CDR3 loop is CASSQELLQAYEQYF. The CDR3 nucleotides read TGTGCCAGCAGCCAAGAACTATTGCAGGCCTACGAGCAGTACTTC.

The chain has TRBV28 and TRBJ2-7, with D unclear. The CDR3 loop spans 16 amino acids. The ends were cut back, 5 bases at V and 0 bases at J, with 17 bases in the middle. Germline V gene sequence: CDR1 MDHEN, CDR2 SYDVKM. The CDR3 loop reads CASSALDWKSSYEQYF. The CDR3 bases are TGTGCCAGCAGTGCCCTAGACTGGAAGAGCTCCTACGAGCAGTACTTC.

This rearrangement joins TRBV5-1 to TRBJ2-1; D remains unclear. This CDR3 is 12 amino acids long. V lost 0 bases and J 6 bases, leaving 4 bases between the germline ends. The germline gives CDR1 SGHRS, CDR2 YFSETQ. The CDR3 region is CASSLEFNEQFF. DNA of the CDR3: TGCGCCAGCAGCTTGGAATTCAATGAGCAGTTCTTC. The complete variable domain, with remaining parts taken from reference TRBV5-1 and TRBJ2-1, reads KAGVTQTPRYLIKTRGQQVTLSCSPISGHRSVSWYQQTPGQGLQFLFEYFSETQRNKGNFPGRFSGRQFSNSRSEMNVSTLELGDSALYLCASSLEFNEQFFGPGTRLTVL.

This rearrangement joins TRBV10-3 to TRBJ1-1; D may be TRBD1 (5 bases). Germline V gene data show CDR1 as ENHRY and CDR2 as SYGVKD. Trimming cost V 3 bases and J 3 bases, with 11 bases left between them. This CDR3 is built from 14 residues. This CDR3 reads CAISEGAADTEAFF. CDR3 DNA: TGTGCCATCAGTGAAGGGGCGGCGGACACTGAAGCTTTCTTT.